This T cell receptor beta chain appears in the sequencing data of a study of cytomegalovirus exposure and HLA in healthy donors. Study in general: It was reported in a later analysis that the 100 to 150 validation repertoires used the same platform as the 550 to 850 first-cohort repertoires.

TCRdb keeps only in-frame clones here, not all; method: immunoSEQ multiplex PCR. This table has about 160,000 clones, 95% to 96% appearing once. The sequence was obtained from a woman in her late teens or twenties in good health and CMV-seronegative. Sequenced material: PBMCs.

The CDR3 loop is CASSRNELAGEIHEQYF. CDR3 bases: TGTGCCAGCAGCCGAAACGAACTAGCGGGGGAGATCCACGAGCAGTACTTC. This chain uses TRBV7-6 with TRBJ2-7; TRBD2 agrees at 11 bases. With V trimmed by 5 bases and J by 5 bases, 14 bases remained unmatched. The CDR3 loop spans 17 amino acids. Per the germline V gene, CDR1 is SGHVS and CDR2 is FNYEAQ.